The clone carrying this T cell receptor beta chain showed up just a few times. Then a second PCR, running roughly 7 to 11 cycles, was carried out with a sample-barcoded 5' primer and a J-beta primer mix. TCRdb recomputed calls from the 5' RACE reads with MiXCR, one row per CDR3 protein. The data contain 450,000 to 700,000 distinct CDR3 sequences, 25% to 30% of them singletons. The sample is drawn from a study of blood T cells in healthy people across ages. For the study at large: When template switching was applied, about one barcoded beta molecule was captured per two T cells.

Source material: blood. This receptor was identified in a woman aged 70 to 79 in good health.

The CDR3 here is CSAQYPTELGETQYF. The DNA for the CDR3 is TGCAGTGCCCAATATCCGACGGAGTTGGGGGAGACCCAGTACTTC. The chain recombines TRBV20-1 with TRBJ2-5; D call uncertain. Trimming stripped 6 bases from V and 5 bases from J, with 22 bases between. Germline lookup yields CDR1 DFQATT and CDR2 SNEGSKA (reference sequence). CDR3 size: 15 residues.